Given below is one T cell receptor beta chain in context. Its antigen remains unidentified. The data stem from a study of a mutant IDH1 vaccine in newly diagnosed glioma. Study-level background: Before enrollment, patients got radiotherapy alone, temozolomide alone, or mostly the combination.

This CDR3 has 13 amino acids. V shed 0 bases, J shed 8 bases, and the junction held 3 bases outside the gene matches. Germline V gene lookup returns CDR1 SQVTM and CDR2 ANQGSEA. Time point noted: week 11, during vaccination. Vaccinated patients received 300 ug of mutant IDH1 20-mer peptide per dose, with topical imiquimod. Patients carried new grade 3 or 4 IDH1-mutant astrocytomas lacking nuclear ATRX. Data came from immunoSEQ multiplex PCR; TCRdb stores just in-frame clones and leaves some out. The table shows roughly 70,000 clones, with about 81% occurring only once. The TCR comes from a woman between 45 and 60 years old with glioma. Sequencing used PBMCs, obtained from a glioma patient whose treatment included an IDH1 peptide vaccine. The V call is TRBV29-1, the J call TRBJ1-2, with 10 bases matching TRBD1. The CDR3 sequence is CSVEDGTGDGYTF. The CDR3 bases are TGCAGCGTTGAAGATGGGACAGGGGACGGCTACACCTTC.